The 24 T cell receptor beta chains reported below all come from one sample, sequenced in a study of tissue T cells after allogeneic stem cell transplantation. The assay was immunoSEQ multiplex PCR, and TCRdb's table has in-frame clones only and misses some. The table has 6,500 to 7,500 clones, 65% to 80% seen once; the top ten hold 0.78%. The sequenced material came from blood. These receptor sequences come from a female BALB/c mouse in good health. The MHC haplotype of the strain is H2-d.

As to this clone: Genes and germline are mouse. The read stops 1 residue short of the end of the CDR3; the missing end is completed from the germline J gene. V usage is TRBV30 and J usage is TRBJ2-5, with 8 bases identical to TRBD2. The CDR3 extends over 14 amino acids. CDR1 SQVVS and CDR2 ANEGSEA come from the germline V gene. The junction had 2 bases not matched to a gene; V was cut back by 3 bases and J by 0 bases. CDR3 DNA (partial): TGTAGTTCTAGGGACTGGGATAACCAAGACACCCAGTAC. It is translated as CSSRDWDNQDTQY. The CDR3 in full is CSSRDWDNQDTQYF. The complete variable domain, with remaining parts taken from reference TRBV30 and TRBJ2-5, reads SVLLYQKPNRDICQSGTSLKIQCVADSQVVSMFWYQQFQEQSLMLMATANEGSEATYESGFTKDKFPISRPNLTFSTLTVNNARPGDSSIYFCSSRDWDNQDTQYFGPGTRLLVL.

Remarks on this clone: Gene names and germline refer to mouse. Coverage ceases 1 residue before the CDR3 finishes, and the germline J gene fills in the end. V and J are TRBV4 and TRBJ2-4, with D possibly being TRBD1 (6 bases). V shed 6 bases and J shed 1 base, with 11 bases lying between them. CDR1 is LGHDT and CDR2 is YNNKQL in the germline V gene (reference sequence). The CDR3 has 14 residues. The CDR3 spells CASRYRAGQNTLYF. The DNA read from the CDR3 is TGTGCCAGCAGGTACAGGGCTGGTCAAAACACCTTGTAC.

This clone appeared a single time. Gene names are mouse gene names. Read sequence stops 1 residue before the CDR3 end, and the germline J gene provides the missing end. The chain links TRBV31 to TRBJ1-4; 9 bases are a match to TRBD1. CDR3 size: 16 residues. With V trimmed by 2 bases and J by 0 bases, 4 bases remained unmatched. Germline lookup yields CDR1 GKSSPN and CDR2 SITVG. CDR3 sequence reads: CAWSIGTGISNERLFF. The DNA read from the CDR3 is TGTGCCTGGAGTATCGGGACAGGGATTTCCAACGAAAGATTATTT.

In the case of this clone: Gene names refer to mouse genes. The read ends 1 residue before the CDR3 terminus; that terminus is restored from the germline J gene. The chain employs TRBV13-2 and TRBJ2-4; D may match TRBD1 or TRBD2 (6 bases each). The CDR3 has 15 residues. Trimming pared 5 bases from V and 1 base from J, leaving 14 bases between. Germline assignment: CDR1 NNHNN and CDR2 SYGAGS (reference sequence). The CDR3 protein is CASGGAGARQNTLYF. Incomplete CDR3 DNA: TGTGCCAGCGGGGGAGCGGGGGCGCGTCAAAACACCTTGTAC.

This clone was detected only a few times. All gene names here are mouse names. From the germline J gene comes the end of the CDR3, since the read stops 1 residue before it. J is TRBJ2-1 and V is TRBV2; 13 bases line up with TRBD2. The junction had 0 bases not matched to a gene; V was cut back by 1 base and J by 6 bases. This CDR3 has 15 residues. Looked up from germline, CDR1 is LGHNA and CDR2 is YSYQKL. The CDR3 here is CASSQGTGGAAEQFF. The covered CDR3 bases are TGTGCCAGCAGCCAAGGGACTGGGGGGGCTGCTGAGCAGTTC.

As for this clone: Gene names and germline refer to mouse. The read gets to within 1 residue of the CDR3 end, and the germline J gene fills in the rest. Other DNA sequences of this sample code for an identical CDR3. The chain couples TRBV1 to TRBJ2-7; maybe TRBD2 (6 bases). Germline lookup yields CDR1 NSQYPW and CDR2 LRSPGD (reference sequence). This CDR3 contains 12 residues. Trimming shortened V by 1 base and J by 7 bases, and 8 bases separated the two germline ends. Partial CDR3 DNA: TGCACCTGCAGTGCAGGGGGGGAGGAACAGTAC. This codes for CTCSAGGEEQY. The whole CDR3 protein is CTCSAGGEEQYF.

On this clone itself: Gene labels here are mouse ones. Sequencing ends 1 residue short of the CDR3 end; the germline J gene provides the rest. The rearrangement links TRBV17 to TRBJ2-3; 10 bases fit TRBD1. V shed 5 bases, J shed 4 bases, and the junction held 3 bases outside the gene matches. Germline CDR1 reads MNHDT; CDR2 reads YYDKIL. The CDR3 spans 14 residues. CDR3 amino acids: CASSLGQGTETLYF. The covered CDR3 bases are TGTGCTAGCAGTCTGGGACAGGGGACAGAAACGCTGTAT.

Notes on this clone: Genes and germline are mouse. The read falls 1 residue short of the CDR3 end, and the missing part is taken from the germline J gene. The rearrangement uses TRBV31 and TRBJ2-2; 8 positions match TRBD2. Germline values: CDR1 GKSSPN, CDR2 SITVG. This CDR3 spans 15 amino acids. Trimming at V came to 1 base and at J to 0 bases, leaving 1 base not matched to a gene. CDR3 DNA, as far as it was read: TGTGCCTGGAGTCCTGGGGGGACAAACACCGGGCAGCTCTAC. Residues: CAWSPGGTNTGQLY. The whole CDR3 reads CAWSPGGTNTGQLYF.

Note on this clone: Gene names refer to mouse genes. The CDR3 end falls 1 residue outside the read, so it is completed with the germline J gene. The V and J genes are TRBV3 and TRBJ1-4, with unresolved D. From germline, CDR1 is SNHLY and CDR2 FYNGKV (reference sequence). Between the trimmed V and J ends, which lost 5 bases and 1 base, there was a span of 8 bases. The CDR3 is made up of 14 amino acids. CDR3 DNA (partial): TGTGCCAGCAGCCCCGACAATTCCAACGAAAGATTATTT. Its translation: CASSPDNSNERLF. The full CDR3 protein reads CASSPDNSNERLFF. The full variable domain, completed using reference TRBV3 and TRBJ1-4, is GPKVLQIPSHQIIDMGQMVTLNCDPVSNHLYFYWYKQILGQQMEFLVNFYNGKVMEKSKLFKDQFSVERPDGSYFTLKIQPTALEDSAVYFCASSPDNSNERLFFGHGTKLSVL.

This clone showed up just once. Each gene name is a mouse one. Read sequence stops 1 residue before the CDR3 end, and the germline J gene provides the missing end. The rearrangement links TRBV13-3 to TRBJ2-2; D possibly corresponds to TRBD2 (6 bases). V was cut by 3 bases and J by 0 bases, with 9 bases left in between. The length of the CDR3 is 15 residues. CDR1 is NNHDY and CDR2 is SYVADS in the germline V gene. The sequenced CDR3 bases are TGTGCCAGCAGTGGACTGGCCGCAAACACCGGGCAGCTCTAC. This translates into CASSGLAANTGQLY. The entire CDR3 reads CASSGLAANTGQLYF.

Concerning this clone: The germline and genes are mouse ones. The CDR3 DNA, read in part, is TGTGCCAGCAGATCAACTGGGGGCTATGAACAGTAC. Residues: CASRSTGGYEQY. In full, the CDR3 is CASRSTGGYEQYF. The gene calls are TRBV4 and TRBJ2-7; TRBD2 aligns across 8 bases. The sequence runs out 1 residue before the end of the CDR3; the remainder is reconstructed from the germline J gene. The germline gives CDR1 LGHDT, CDR2 YNNKQL (reference sequence). The CDR3 runs to 13 residues. J gave up 3 bases and V 6 bases, and 4 bases lay outside the gene matches.

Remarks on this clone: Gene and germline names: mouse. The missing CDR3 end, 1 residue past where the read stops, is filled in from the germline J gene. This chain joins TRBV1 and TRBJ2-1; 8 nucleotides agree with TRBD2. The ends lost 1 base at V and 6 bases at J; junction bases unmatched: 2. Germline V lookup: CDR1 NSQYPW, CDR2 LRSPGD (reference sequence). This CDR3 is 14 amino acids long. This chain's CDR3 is CTCSAGGGGAEQFF. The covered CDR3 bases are TGCACCTGCAGTGCAGGTGGGGGGGGTGCTGAGCAGTTC.

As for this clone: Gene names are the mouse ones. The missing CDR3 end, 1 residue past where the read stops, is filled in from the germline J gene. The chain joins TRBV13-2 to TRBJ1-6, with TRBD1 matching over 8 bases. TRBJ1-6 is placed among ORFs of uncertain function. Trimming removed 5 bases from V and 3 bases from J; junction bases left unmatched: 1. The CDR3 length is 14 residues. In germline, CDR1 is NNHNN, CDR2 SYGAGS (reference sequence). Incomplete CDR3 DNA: TGTGCCAGCGGAACAGGGGGCTATAATTCGCCCCTCTAC. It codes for CASGTGGYNSPLY. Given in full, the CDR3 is CASGTGGYNSPLYF.

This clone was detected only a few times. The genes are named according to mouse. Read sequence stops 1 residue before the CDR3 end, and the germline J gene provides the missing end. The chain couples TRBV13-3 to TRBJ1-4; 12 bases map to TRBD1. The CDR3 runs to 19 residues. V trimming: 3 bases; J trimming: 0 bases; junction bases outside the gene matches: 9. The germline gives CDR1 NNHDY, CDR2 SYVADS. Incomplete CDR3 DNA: TGTGCCAGCAGTGGGCGCCGGGACAGGGGGCCAGTTTCCAACGAAAGATTATTT. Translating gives CASSGRRDRGPVSNERLF. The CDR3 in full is CASSGRRDRGPVSNERLFF.

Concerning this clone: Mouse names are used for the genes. CDR3 residues: CASSPGGASNTGQLYF. CDR3 DNA, as far as it was read: TGTGCCAGCAGCCCTGGGGGGGCCTCAAACACCGGGCAGCTCTAC. V and J are TRBV2 and TRBJ2-2; 10 nucleotides align to TRBD2. The read ends 1 residue early relative to the CDR3; the germline J gene fills the gap. Germline V gene sequence: CDR1 LGHNA, CDR2 YSYQKL. The CDR3 contains 16 residues. V lost 4 bases, J lost 0 bases, and 2 bases stayed unmatched.

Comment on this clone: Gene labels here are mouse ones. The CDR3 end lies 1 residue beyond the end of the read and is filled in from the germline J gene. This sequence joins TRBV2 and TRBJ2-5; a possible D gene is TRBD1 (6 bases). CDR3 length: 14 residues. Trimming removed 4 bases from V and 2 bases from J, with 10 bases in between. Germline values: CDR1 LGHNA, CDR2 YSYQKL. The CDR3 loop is CASSRTGIQDTQYF. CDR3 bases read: TGTGCCAGCAGCCGAACAGGGATCCAAGACACCCAGTAC.

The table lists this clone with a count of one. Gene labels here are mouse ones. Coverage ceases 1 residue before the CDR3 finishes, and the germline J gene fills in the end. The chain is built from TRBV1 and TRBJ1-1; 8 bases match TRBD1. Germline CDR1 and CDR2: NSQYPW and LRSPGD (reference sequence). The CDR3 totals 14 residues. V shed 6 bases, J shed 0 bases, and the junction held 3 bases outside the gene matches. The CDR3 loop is CTCRRTGTNTEVFF. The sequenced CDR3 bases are TGCACCTGCAGGAGGACAGGGACAAACACAGAAGTCTTC.

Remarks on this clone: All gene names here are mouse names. CDR3 bases read: TGTGCCTGGAGTCTATCCGATAACTATGCTGAGCAGTTC. This encodes CAWSLSDNYAEQF. The CDR3, in full, reads CAWSLSDNYAEQFF. This chain joins TRBV31 and TRBJ2-1; D not certain. The read falls 1 residue short of the CDR3 end, and the missing part is taken from the germline J gene. The V gene's germline CDR1 is GKSSPN and CDR2 SITVG. The CDR3 is 14 amino acids. With 0 bases removed from V and 0 bases from J, the gap between germline ends came to 6 bases.

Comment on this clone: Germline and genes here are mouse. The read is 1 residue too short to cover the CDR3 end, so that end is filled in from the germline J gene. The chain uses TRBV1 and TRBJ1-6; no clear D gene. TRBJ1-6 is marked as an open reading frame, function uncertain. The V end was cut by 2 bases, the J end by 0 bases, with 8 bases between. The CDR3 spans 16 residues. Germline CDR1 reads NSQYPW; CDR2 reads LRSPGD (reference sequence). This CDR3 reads CTCSARQLSYNSPLYF. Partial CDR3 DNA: TGCACCTGCAGTGCAAGACAACTTTCCTATAATTCGCCCCTCTAC.

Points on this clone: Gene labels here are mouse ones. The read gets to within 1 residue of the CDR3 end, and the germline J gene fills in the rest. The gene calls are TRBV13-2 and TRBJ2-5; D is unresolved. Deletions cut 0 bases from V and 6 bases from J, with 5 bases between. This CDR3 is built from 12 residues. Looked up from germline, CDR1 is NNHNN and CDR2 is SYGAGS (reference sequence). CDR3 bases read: TGTGCCAGCGGTGATGGAGGGGACACCCAGTAC. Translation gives CASGDGGDTQY. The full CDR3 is CASGDGGDTQYF.

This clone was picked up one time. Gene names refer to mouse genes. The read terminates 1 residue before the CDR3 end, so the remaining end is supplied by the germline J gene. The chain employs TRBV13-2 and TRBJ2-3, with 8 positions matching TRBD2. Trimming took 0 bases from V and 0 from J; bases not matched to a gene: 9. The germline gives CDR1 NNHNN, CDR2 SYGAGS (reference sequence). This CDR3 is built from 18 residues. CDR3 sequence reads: CASGDAPGGPTSAETLYF. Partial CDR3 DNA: TGTGCCAGCGGTGATGCCCCTGGGGGGCCGACTAGTGCAGAAACGCTGTAT.

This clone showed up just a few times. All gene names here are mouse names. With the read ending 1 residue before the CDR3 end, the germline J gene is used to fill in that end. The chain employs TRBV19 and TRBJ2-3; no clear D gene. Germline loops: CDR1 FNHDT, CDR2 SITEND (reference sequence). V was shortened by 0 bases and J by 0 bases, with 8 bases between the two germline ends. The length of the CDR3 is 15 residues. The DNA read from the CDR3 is TGTGCCAGCAGTATAGTGGAATCTAGTGCAGAAACGCTGTAT. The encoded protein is CASSIVESSAETLY. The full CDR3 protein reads CASSIVESSAETLYF.

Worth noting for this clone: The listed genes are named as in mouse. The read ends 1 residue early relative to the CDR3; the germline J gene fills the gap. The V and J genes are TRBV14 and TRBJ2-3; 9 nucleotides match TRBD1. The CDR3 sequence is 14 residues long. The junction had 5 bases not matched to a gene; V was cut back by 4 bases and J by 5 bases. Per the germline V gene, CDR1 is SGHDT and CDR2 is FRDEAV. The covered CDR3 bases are TGTGCCAGCAGTGTGGGACAGGGAGGAGAAACGCTGTAT. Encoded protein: CASSVGQGGETLY. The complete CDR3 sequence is CASSVGQGGETLYF.

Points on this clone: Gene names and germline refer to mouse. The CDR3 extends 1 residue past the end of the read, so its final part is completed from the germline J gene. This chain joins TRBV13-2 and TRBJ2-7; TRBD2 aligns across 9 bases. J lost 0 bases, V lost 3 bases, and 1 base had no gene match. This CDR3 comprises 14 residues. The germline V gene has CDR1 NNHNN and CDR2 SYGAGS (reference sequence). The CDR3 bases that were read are TGTGCCAGCGGTGGGACTGGGGCCTCCTATGAACAGTAC. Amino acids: CASGGTGASYEQY. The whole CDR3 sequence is CASGGTGASYEQYF.